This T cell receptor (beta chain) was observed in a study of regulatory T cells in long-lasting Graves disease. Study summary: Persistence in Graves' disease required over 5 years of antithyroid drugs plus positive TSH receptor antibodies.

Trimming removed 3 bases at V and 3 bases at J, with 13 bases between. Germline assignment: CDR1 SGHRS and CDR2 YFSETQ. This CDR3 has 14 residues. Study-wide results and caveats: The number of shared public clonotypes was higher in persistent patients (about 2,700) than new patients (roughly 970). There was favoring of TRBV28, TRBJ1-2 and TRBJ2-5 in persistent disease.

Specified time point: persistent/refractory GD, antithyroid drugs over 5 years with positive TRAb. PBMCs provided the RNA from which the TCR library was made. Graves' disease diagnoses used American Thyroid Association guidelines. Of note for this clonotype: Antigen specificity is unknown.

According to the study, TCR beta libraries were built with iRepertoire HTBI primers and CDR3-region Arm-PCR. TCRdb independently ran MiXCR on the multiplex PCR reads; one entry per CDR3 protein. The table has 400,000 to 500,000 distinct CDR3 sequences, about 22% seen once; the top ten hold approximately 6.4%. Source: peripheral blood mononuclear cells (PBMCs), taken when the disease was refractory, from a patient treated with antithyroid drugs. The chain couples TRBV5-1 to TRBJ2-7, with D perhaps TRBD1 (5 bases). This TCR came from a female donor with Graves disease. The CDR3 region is CASSSQGIDYEQYF. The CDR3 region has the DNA TGCGCCAGCAGCTCCCAGGGTATCGACTACGAGCAGTACTTC.